Listed below are T cell receptor beta chains from one sample, sequenced in a study of identical twins. One entry per CDR3 protein, called by TCRdb with MiXCR from the 5' RACE reads. The sample consists of under 350,000 distinct CDR3 sequences, roughly 9.7% of them appearing once. This sample also appeared in a second study, on yellow fever vaccine responses in identical twins.

The sample consisted of CD8+ T cells sorted from blood. The receptors stem from a woman younger than 30 in good health. CDR3s include the opening cysteine and the closing phenylalanine or tryptophan. Fields, in order: D gene, clone size, V gene, J gene, CDR3 DNA, CDR3 protein. D genes are given only for firm matches. Clone size is not always given. Where it is, it says once, few, many or a class for expanded clones.

d_gene: .; abundance: .; v_gene: TRBV30; j_gene: TRBJ2-7; CDR3nt: TGTGCCTGTCTTCCTCACGGCCAGGCGTCCTACGAGCAGTACTTC; CDR3aa: CACLPHGQASYEQYF
d_gene: .; abundance: .; v_gene: TRBV4-2; j_gene: TRBJ2-7; CDR3nt: TGTGCCAGCAGCCAAGGAACAGGGTTTCCGTACTTC; CDR3aa: CASSQGTGFPYF
d_gene: TRBD2; abundance: few; v_gene: TRBV6-1; j_gene: TRBJ2-1; CDR3nt: TGTGCCAGCAGTGAAATCTCGGGACTAGCGGGGGAGAGCTCCTACAATGAGCAGTTCTTC; CDR3aa: CASSEISGLAGESSYNEQFF
d_gene: .; abundance: few; v_gene: TRBV5-6; j_gene: TRBJ2-7; CDR3nt: TGTGCCAGCAGCCAAGGCGCGGTCTTGGAGCAGTACTTC; CDR3aa: CASSQGAVLEQYF
d_gene: .; abundance: .; v_gene: TRBV15; j_gene: TRBJ2-1; CDR3nt: TGTGCCACCAGCTTATGGCCCGGCGATGAGCAGTTCTTC; CDR3aa: CATSLWPGDEQFF
d_gene: TRBD2; abundance: few; v_gene: TRBV20-1; j_gene: TRBJ2-5; CDR3nt: TGCAGTGCTGGAAAGGAATCTACGGGACTAGCGGTTGAGACCCAGTACTTC; CDR3aa: CSAGKESTGLAVETQYF
d_gene: .; abundance: few; v_gene: TRBV7-8; j_gene: TRBJ2-7; CDR3nt: TGTGCCAGCAGCTCCGGTTACACCTACGAGCAGTACTTC; CDR3aa: CASSSGYTYEQYF
d_gene: TRBD2; abundance: few; v_gene: TRBV20-1; j_gene: TRBJ2-1; CDR3nt: TGCTGTGCTCTAGGTAGGACTAGCGGGGTTACTTCCTACAATGAGCAGTTCTTC; CDR3aa: CCALGRTSGVTSYNEQFF
d_gene: TRBD1; abundance: few; v_gene: TRBV5-1; j_gene: TRBJ2-7; CDR3nt: TGCGCCAGCAGCGGGACAGGGGGGGATTCCGGGCAGTACTTC; CDR3aa: CASSGTGGDSGQYF
d_gene: .; abundance: .; v_gene: TRBV30; j_gene: TRBJ2-1; CDR3nt: TGTGCCTGCGCGGAAAGCTCCTACAATGAGCAGTTCTTC; CDR3aa: CACAESSYNEQFF
d_gene: .; abundance: few; v_gene: TRBV5-1; j_gene: TRBJ2-1; CDR3nt: TGCGCCAGCAGCTTGTGGACCGGGATAACCTACAATGAGCAGTTCTTC; CDR3aa: CASSLWTGITYNEQFF
d_gene: .; abundance: many; v_gene: TRBV7-9; j_gene: TRBJ2-3; CDR3nt: TGTGCCAGCAGCTTAGACGGTCGGCGGGGACACACAGATACGCAGTATTTT; CDR3aa: CASSLDGRRGHTDTQYF
d_gene: .; abundance: .; v_gene: TRBV24-1; j_gene: TRBJ2-5; CDR3nt: TGTGCCACCAGTGATTTTTCCGTTATGGGGATGGAGACCCAGTACTTC; CDR3aa: CATSDFSVMGMETQYF
d_gene: .; abundance: .; v_gene: TRBV7-9; j_gene: TRBJ2-7; CDR3nt: TGTGCCAGCGCCCAGCCGGCGAGGACCTACGAGCAGTACTTC; CDR3aa: CASAQPARTYEQYF
d_gene: .; abundance: .; v_gene: TRBV29-1; j_gene: TRBJ2-2; CDR3nt: TGCAGCGTTGAACCCTCTCGGGAAACCGGGGAGCTGTTTTTT; CDR3aa: CSVEPSRETGELFF
d_gene: .; abundance: many; v_gene: TRBV11-2; j_gene: TRBJ2-5; CDR3nt: TGTGCCAGCAGCGAGTGGGAAGGGGGGGCCCAAGAGACCCAGTACTTC; CDR3aa: CASSEWEGGAQETQYF
d_gene: TRBD2; abundance: .; v_gene: TRBV28; j_gene: TRBJ2-5; CDR3nt: TGTACTAGCGGGGGGGCCCGGCAAGAGACCCAGTACTTC; CDR3aa: CTSGGARQETQYF
d_gene: TRBD2; abundance: few; v_gene: TRBV4-2; j_gene: TRBJ2-7; CDR3nt: TGTGCCAGCAGCCAAGAACCGGGACTAGCGAGCGAGCAGTACTTC; CDR3aa: CASSQEPGLASEQYF
d_gene: .; abundance: many; v_gene: TRBV4-2; j_gene: TRBJ2-7; CDR3nt: TGTGCCAGCAGCCAAGATGGGTCAGGGGGGTCCTACGAGCAGTACTTC; CDR3aa: CASSQDGSGGSYEQYF
d_gene: .; abundance: .; v_gene: TRBV20-1; j_gene: TRBJ2-2; CDR3nt: TGCAGTGCTAGAGACCTAAAACAGGCCACCGGGGAGCTGTTTTTT; CDR3aa: CSARDLKQATGELFF
d_gene: .; abundance: many; v_gene: TRBV29-1; j_gene: TRBJ2-7; CDR3nt: TGCAGCGTAGCAAATTTAGGGGACTTTACGAGCTACGAGCAGTACTTC; CDR3aa: CSVANLGDFTSYEQYF
d_gene: .; abundance: few; v_gene: TRBV9; j_gene: TRBJ2-6; CDR3nt: TGTGCCAGCAGCGGCACCCGGGACCCCACCTCAAGCTCTGGGGCCAACGTCCTGACTTTC; CDR3aa: CASSGTRDPTSSSGANVLTF
d_gene: .; abundance: .; v_gene: TRBV5-1; j_gene: TRBJ2-1; CDR3nt: TGCGCCAGCAGCTTCTTCGGGTTGGGGAATGAGCAGTTCTTC; CDR3aa: CASSFFGLGNEQFF
d_gene: .; abundance: few; v_gene: TRBV20-1; j_gene: TRBJ1-2; CDR3nt: TGCAGTGCTAACGGCAAAAGTCACTATGGCTACACCTTC; CDR3aa: CSANGKSHYGYTF
d_gene: TRBD2; abundance: many; v_gene: TRBV5-6; j_gene: TRBJ2-7; CDR3nt: TGTGCCAGCAGTCCTAACGGGGGAGGGCTCTACGAGCAGTACTTC; CDR3aa: CASSPNGGGLYEQYF
d_gene: .; abundance: .; v_gene: TRBV20-1; j_gene: TRBJ1-6; CDR3nt: TGCAGTGCTAGAGATAGGGAGGGACTCTCCTATAATTCACCCCTCCACTTT; CDR3aa: CSARDREGLSYNSPLHF
d_gene: TRBD1; abundance: few; v_gene: TRBV24-1; j_gene: TRBJ1-1; CDR3nt: TGTGCCACCAGCTTATCAGGGGGCACTGAAGCTTTCTTT; CDR3aa: CATSLSGGTEAFF
d_gene: TRBD1; abundance: many; v_gene: TRBV6-1; j_gene: TRBJ2-3; CDR3nt: TGTGCCAGCAGTGCGGGACAGGGGGCAGATACGCAGTATTTT; CDR3aa: CASSAGQGADTQYF
d_gene: TRBD2; abundance: many; v_gene: TRBV24-1; j_gene: TRBJ2-1; CDR3nt: TGTGCCACCAGTGATTCTAGCGGGGGTCTCCTCAATGAGCAGTTCTTC; CDR3aa: CATSDSSGGLLNEQFF
d_gene: .; abundance: few; v_gene: TRBV12-3/TRBV12-4; j_gene: TRBJ2-1; CDR3nt: TGTGCCAGCAGTCCAGGTGGGCCTCGGGGGTTCTTC; CDR3aa: CASSPGGPRGFF
d_gene: TRBD2; abundance: many; v_gene: TRBV29-1; j_gene: TRBJ2-3; CDR3nt: TGCAGCGTTGAACGGACTAGCGGGGGGATCGGCACAGATACGCAGTATTTT; CDR3aa: CSVERTSGGIGTDTQYF
d_gene: TRBD1; abundance: .; v_gene: TRBV20-1; j_gene: TRBJ1-5; CDR3nt: TGCAGTGCTAGCGCCAGGGGGCCTTCTGGGGATCAGCCCCAGCATTTT; CDR3aa: CSASARGPSGDQPQHF
d_gene: .; abundance: .; v_gene: TRBV2; j_gene: TRBJ2-7; CDR3nt: TGTGCCAGCAGTGAATACCGGGACGAGCAGTACTTC; CDR3aa: CASSEYRDEQYF
d_gene: .; abundance: .; v_gene: TRBV29-1; j_gene: TRBJ2-3; CDR3nt: TGCAGCGTGGGACGGATAGACAGGAGGACAGATACGCAGTATTTT; CDR3aa: CSVGRIDRRTDTQYF
d_gene: TRBD1; abundance: .; v_gene: TRBV7-8; j_gene: TRBJ2-1; CDR3nt: TGTGCCAGCAGCTTACCGGTCCGGGCCAGGGGGTGGTCGAATGAGCAGTTCTTC; CDR3aa: CASSLPVRARGWSNEQFF
d_gene: .; abundance: many; v_gene: TRBV4-1; j_gene: TRBJ1-1; CDR3nt: TGCGCCAGCAGCCAGGGGCCAGGGCGCGCTGAAGCTTTCTTT; CDR3aa: CASSQGPGRAEAFF
d_gene: .; abundance: few; v_gene: TRBV5-4; j_gene: TRBJ2-3; CDR3nt: TGTGCCAGCAGCTTGGAAATAGATACGCAGTATTTT; CDR3aa: CASSLEIDTQYF
d_gene: TRBD1; abundance: .; v_gene: TRBV4-3; j_gene: TRBJ2-5; CDR3nt: TGCGCCAGCAGCCAAGATCCGGGACAGGGGTGGACCCAGTACTTC; CDR3aa: CASSQDPGQGWTQYF
d_gene: .; abundance: .; v_gene: TRBV7-2; j_gene: TRBJ1-1; CDR3nt: TGTGCCAGCAGCTTAAGACAGAGTATGAACACTGAAGCTTTCTTT; CDR3aa: CASSLRQSMNTEAFF
d_gene: TRBD1; abundance: .; v_gene: TRBV30; j_gene: TRBJ2-2; CDR3nt: TGTGCCTCCTCCACGACAGGGTGGACCGGGGAGCTGTTTTTT; CDR3aa: CASSTTGWTGELFF
d_gene: .; abundance: .; v_gene: TRBV4-3; j_gene: TRBJ1-5; CDR3nt: TGCGCCAGCAGCCAGGACGGGACACCTTATCAGCCCCAGCATTTT; CDR3aa: CASSQDGTPYQPQHF
d_gene: .; abundance: .; v_gene: TRBV21-1; j_gene: TRBJ1-4; CDR3nt: TGTGCCAGCAGCATGCGCTATCAGGGAAGGTCTAATGAAAAACTGTTTTTT; CDR3aa: CASSMRYQGRSNEKLFF
d_gene: .; abundance: .; v_gene: TRBV30; j_gene: TRBJ2-2; CDR3nt: TGTGCCTGGAGTCAGGGGAACACCGGGGAGCTGTTTTTT; CDR3aa: CAWSQGNTGELFF
d_gene: .; abundance: many; v_gene: TRBV10-3; j_gene: TRBJ2-1; CDR3nt: TGTGCCATCAGTTCGGACTCTTCTAGTAATGAGCAGTTCTTC; CDR3aa: CAISSDSSSNEQFF
d_gene: .; abundance: few; v_gene: TRBV2; j_gene: TRBJ1-5; CDR3nt: TGTGCCAGCAGTGATCGAGGTACAGCCTTCAATCAGCCCCAGCATTTT; CDR3aa: CASSDRGTAFNQPQHF
d_gene: .; abundance: few; v_gene: TRBV30; j_gene: TRBJ2-1; CDR3nt: TGTGCCTGGAGTGACCTTCTGAGCGGCTCCTACAATGAGCAGTTCTTC; CDR3aa: CAWSDLLSGSYNEQFF
d_gene: .; abundance: .; v_gene: TRBV12-3/TRBV12-4; j_gene: TRBJ1-1; CDR3nt: TGTGCCAGCAGTTACCCCTTGGGACTGGACACTGAAGCTTTCTTT; CDR3aa: CASSYPLGLDTEAFF